Listed below are T cell receptor beta chains from one sample, sequenced in a study of post-analysis software for immune sequencing data. TCRdb redid the calling of the PCR reads with MiXCR, one entry per CDR3 protein. The repertoire holds about 460,000 distinct CDR3 sequences, under 55% seen once, with around an eighth in the top ten. The sequencing input was blood. Every receptor here comes from a girl aged 5 to 17 with multiple sclerosis. Both conserved end residues are part of each CDR3. Each record gives: D gene, clone size, V gene, J gene, CDR3 DNA, CDR3 protein. The D gene is left open where the match is weak. Clone size appears in some rows only: once, few, many, or a class for an expanded clone.

D gene: -; clone size: -; V gene: TRBV11-1; J gene: TRBJ2-1; CDR3 DNA: TGTGCCAGCAGCTTAGGACGCCAAGAGGGGGGCAGATCCTACAATGAGCAGTTCTTC; CDR3 protein: CASSLGRQEGGRSYNEQFF
D gene: TRBD1; clone size: -; V gene: TRBV15; J gene: TRBJ2-7; CDR3 DNA: TGTGCCACCAGCAGAGCGACAGGGGAGTTTTACGAGCAGTACTTC; CDR3 protein: CATSRATGEFYEQYF
D gene: -; clone size: once; V gene: TRBV29-1; J gene: TRBJ2-7; CDR3 DNA: TGCATCGTGGGGGGCAGGCTCTCCTACGAGCAGTACTTC; CDR3 protein: CIVGGRLSYEQYF
D gene: -; clone size: once; V gene: TRBV6-2/TRBV6-3; J gene: TRBJ2-7; CDR3 DNA: TGTGCCAGCAGTAAAGAGCGCGCCTACGAGCAGTACTTC; CDR3 protein: CASSKERAYEQYF
D gene: -; clone size: -; V gene: TRBV5-1; J gene: TRBJ1-4; CDR3 DNA: TGCGCCAGCAGCCCACCAGGGGAAGGCAGTGAAAAACTGTTTTTT; CDR3 protein: CASSPPGEGSEKLFF
D gene: -; clone size: -; V gene: TRBV3-1; J gene: TRBJ2-3; CDR3 DNA: TGTGCCAGCAGCCAAGATCACGGGGATGAAGATACGCAGTATTTT; CDR3 protein: CASSQDHGDEDTQYF
D gene: TRBD1; clone size: -; V gene: TRBV4-1; J gene: TRBJ2-1; CDR3 DNA: TGCGCCAGCAGCCAACCACGGACAGGGGTCAGGAGCTCCTACAATGAGCAGTTCTTC; CDR3 protein: CASSQPRTGVRSSYNEQFF
D gene: TRBD1; clone size: few; V gene: TRBV4-1; J gene: TRBJ1-5; CDR3 DNA: TGCGCCAGCAGCTTACGACAGGGAGAGCATCAGCCCCAGCATTTT; CDR3 protein: CASSLRQGEHQPQHF
D gene: -; clone size: -; V gene: TRBV9; J gene: TRBJ2-1; CDR3 DNA: TGTGCCAGCAGCGTGGAACAGACCCTCTACAATGAGCAGTTCTTC; CDR3 protein: CASSVEQTLYNEQFF
D gene: -; clone size: -; V gene: TRBV5-1; J gene: TRBJ2-6; CDR3 DNA: TGCGCCAGCAGCTTGGTTGTATCCGGGGCCAACGTCCTGACTTTC; CDR3 protein: CASSLVVSGANVLTF
D gene: -; clone size: -; V gene: TRBV10-3; J gene: TRBJ2-3; CDR3 DNA: TGTGCCATCAGTGATTCTAAGGGGTACACAGATACGCAGTATTTT; CDR3 protein: CAISDSKGYTDTQYF
D gene: -; clone size: -; V gene: TRBV11-2; J gene: TRBJ2-6; CDR3 DNA: TGTGCCAGCAGCTTTGGGGGTGTGGGGGCCAACGTCCTGACTTTC; CDR3 protein: CASSFGGVGANVLTF
D gene: TRBD2; clone size: few; V gene: TRBV15; J gene: TRBJ2-4; CDR3 DNA: TGTGCCACCAGCAGAGTGGCGGGAGGGCCCTTTGGGTGGAACATTCAGTACTTC; CDR3 protein: CATSRVAGGPFGWNIQYF
D gene: TRBD1; clone size: -; V gene: TRBV7-9; J gene: TRBJ2-7; CDR3 DNA: TGTGCCAGCAGCTTCATCGAGACAGGGGTCTCCTACGAGCAGTACTTC; CDR3 protein: CASSFIETGVSYEQYF
D gene: -; clone size: -; V gene: TRBV7-3; J gene: TRBJ1-2; CDR3 DNA: TGTGCCAGCAGCCTCCGGGTCGGGCACGGGGGCCCCCCCTATGGCTACACCTTC; CDR3 protein: CASSLRVGHGGPPYGYTF
D gene: TRBD1; clone size: -; V gene: TRBV15; J gene: TRBJ2-3; CDR3 DNA: TGTGCCACCAGCCGGGACAGGGAGCGGGGAGATACGCAGTATTTT; CDR3 protein: CATSRDRERGDTQYF
D gene: -; clone size: -; V gene: TRBV7-2; J gene: TRBJ2-4; CDR3 DNA: TGTGCCAGCAGCCCCGAGGTAGCCAAAAACATTCAGTACTTC; CDR3 protein: CASSPEVAKNIQYF
D gene: -; clone size: -; V gene: TRBV18; J gene: TRBJ2-7; CDR3 DNA: TGTGCCAGCTCACCACAGTCAGGGACCTACGAGCAGTACTTC; CDR3 protein: CASSPQSGTYEQYF
D gene: -; clone size: -; V gene: TRBV24-1; J gene: TRBJ2-1; CDR3 DNA: TGTGCCACCAGTGACGCGGGGCTTCCTTACAATGAGCAGTTCTTC; CDR3 protein: CATSDAGLPYNEQFF
D gene: TRBD2; clone size: -; V gene: TRBV29-1; J gene: TRBJ2-3; CDR3 DNA: TGCAGCGTTGGTCAGCTAGCGGGAATCACAGATACGCAGTATTTT; CDR3 protein: CSVGQLAGITDTQYF
D gene: TRBD2; clone size: -; V gene: TRBV27; J gene: TRBJ2-3; CDR3 DNA: TGTGCCAGCAGTTTCACGGGACTAGCGGGACACAGTGGCCAACGCACAGATACGCAGTATTTT; CDR3 protein: CASSFTGLAGHSGQRTDTQYF
D gene: TRBD1; clone size: -; V gene: TRBV28; J gene: TRBJ2-7; CDR3 DNA: TGTGCCAGCAGTTTAAGACCGGGACAGGGCCGCTCCTACGAGCAGTACTTC; CDR3 protein: CASSLRPGQGRSYEQYF
D gene: -; clone size: -; V gene: TRBV4-1; J gene: TRBJ1-5; CDR3 DNA: TGCGCCAGCAGCCAAGGGGCAGGGGCCGGCAATCAGCCCCAGCATTTT; CDR3 protein: CASSQGAGAGNQPQHF
D gene: TRBD2; clone size: -; V gene: TRBV7-2; J gene: TRBJ2-5; CDR3 DNA: TGTGCCAGCAGCCCTAGCGGGAGTGGGGGCGAGACCCAGTACTTC; CDR3 protein: CASSPSGSGGETQYF
D gene: TRBD1; clone size: -; V gene: TRBV4-1; J gene: TRBJ1-1; CDR3 DNA: TGCGCCAGCAGCCAAGGCAGGGGGAAAGGCACTGAAGCTTTCTTT; CDR3 protein: CASSQGRGKGTEAFF
D gene: TRBD2; clone size: few; V gene: TRBV5-1; J gene: TRBJ2-3; CDR3 DNA: TGCGCCAGCCAACTAGCGGACCTCCAAGATACGCAGTATTTT; CDR3 protein: CASQLADLQDTQYF
D gene: -; clone size: few; V gene: TRBV5-1; J gene: TRBJ2-1; CDR3 DNA: TGCGCCAGCAGCTTGGCCGGGACAACAGGTAACAATGAGCAGTTCTTC; CDR3 protein: CASSLAGTTGNNEQFF
D gene: -; clone size: -; V gene: TRBV4-1; J gene: TRBJ2-5; CDR3 DNA: TGCGCCAGCAGCCAAGTGGACGTAGATCCGCGAGAGACCCAGTACTTC; CDR3 protein: CASSQVDVDPRETQYF
D gene: TRBD2; clone size: -; V gene: TRBV7-2; J gene: TRBJ2-3; CDR3 DNA: TGTGCCAGCAGCTTAAGGTCGGCGGGAGGAGAGGCAGATACGCAGTATTTT; CDR3 protein: CASSLRSAGGEADTQYF